The 8 T cell receptor beta chains listed next were all sequenced from one sample in a study of T-cell reconstitution after alpha-beta-depleted transplantation in children. The TCRbeta library incorporated unique molecular identifiers. TCRdb called the PCR reads again in MiXCR, with one record for every CDR3 protein. Counted here are some 240,000 distinct CDR3 sequences, 9.7% occurring once; the ten biggest clones make up 5% to 5.5%. The specimen was PBMCs from the stem cell graft donor, collected from the stem cell graft. The source is a human donor who donated a stem cell graft to a child with SCID.

The sample holds many counts of this clonotype. The chain links TRBV6-2 or TRBV6-3 to TRBJ2-1; D not certain. Trimming left V 2 bases short and J 2 bases short, with 16 bases between. The CDR3 sequence is 17 residues long. Per germline, CDR1 MNHEY and CDR2 SVGEGT. The CDR3 DNA reads TGTGCCAGCAGTTACCCTAGACTTGACACCACCTACAATGAGCAGTTCTTC. Its translation is CASSYPRLDTTYNEQFF.

This chain joins TRBV4-1 and TRBJ2-6; TRBD1 aligns across 8 bases. The CDR3 is made up of 19 amino acids. Trimming removed 1 base from V and 0 bases from J; junction bases left unmatched: 8. Germline lookup yields CDR1 MGHRA and CDR2 YSYEKL. The CDR3 reads CASSQVEGQAASGANVLTF. The DNA for the CDR3 is TGCGCCAGCAGCCAAGTGGAGGGACAGGCCGCCTCTGGGGCCAACGTCCTGACTTTC.

This clonotype was detected many times. The J gene is TRBJ2-3, the V gene TRBV21-1. TRBV21-1 is labeled a pseudogene. The CDR3 is made up of 13 amino acids. The CDR3 reads CASSKVTDDTQYF. For the CDR3, the DNA is TGTGCCAGCAGCAAAGTAACAGATGATACGCAGTATTTT.

This clonotype showed up many times. The chain links TRBV29-1 to TRBJ1-1, with D perhaps TRBD1 (5 bases). CDR3 length: 13 amino acids. Germline-derived CDR1 and CDR2 are SQVTM and ANQGSEA. V lost 6 bases, J lost 1 base, and 12 bases lay in between. The CDR3 DNA reads TGCAGCGTCACCGACGGGGGGAACACTGAAGCTTTCTTT. Encoded protein: CSVTDGGNTEAFF.

This clonotype was counted ten times or more. This rearrangement joins TRBV20-1 to TRBJ2-1, with 11 bases fitting TRBD2. Germline-derived CDR1 and CDR2 are DFQATT and SNEGSKA (reference sequence). This CDR3 contains 13 residues. V shed 7 bases and J 8 bases; nucleotides not matched to a gene: 7. CDR3 in amino acids: CSGYSGGAYEQFF. In nucleotides, the CDR3 is TGCAGTGGTTATAGCGGGGGGGCTTATGAGCAGTTCTTC.

This clonotype was recorded at least ten times. The chain uses TRBV3-1 and TRBJ2-1; 8 bases agree with TRBD2. CDR1 is LGHDT, CDR2 YNNKEL, per germline (reference sequence). The CDR3 has 16 residues. Trimming took 0 bases from V and 5 from J; bases not matched to a gene: 6. This CDR3 is CASSQDNGGAHNEQFF. The CDR3 DNA reads as TGTGCCAGCAGCCAAGATAACGGGGGGGCCCACAATGAGCAGTTCTTC.

In its sample, this clonotype was seen many times. This chain joins TRBV19 and TRBJ2-6; a possible D gene is TRBD1 (6 bases). The CDR3 extends over 17 amino acids. CDR1 is LNHDA and CDR2 is SQIVND in the germline V gene (reference sequence). The V end lost 10 bases, the J end lost 0 bases, and 19 bases lay between the germline ends. CDR3 bases: TGTGCCACCCCTCGGGACACCGTCGGCTCTGGGGCCAACGTCCTGACTTTC. Translating gives CATPRDTVGSGANVLTF. Based on the CDR3 plus reference TRBV19 and TRBJ2-6, the full variable domain is DGGITQSPKYLFRKEGQNVTLSCEQNLNHDAMYWYRQDPGQGLRLIYYSQIVNDFQKGDIAEGYSVSREKKESFPLTVTSAQKNPTAFYLCATPRDTVGSGANVLTFGAGSRLTVL.

This clonotype appeared once. V gene TRBV5-5 combines with J gene TRBJ1-1; D is ambiguous. Germline assignment: CDR1 SGHKS and CDR2 YYEKEE (reference sequence). The CDR3 contains 14 residues. Trimming removed 5 bases at V and 3 bases at J, with 14 bases between. This CDR3 reads CASRKELSDTEAFF. The CDR3 region has the DNA TGTGCCAGCAGGAAGGAGTTGTCAGACACTGAAGCTTTCTTT.